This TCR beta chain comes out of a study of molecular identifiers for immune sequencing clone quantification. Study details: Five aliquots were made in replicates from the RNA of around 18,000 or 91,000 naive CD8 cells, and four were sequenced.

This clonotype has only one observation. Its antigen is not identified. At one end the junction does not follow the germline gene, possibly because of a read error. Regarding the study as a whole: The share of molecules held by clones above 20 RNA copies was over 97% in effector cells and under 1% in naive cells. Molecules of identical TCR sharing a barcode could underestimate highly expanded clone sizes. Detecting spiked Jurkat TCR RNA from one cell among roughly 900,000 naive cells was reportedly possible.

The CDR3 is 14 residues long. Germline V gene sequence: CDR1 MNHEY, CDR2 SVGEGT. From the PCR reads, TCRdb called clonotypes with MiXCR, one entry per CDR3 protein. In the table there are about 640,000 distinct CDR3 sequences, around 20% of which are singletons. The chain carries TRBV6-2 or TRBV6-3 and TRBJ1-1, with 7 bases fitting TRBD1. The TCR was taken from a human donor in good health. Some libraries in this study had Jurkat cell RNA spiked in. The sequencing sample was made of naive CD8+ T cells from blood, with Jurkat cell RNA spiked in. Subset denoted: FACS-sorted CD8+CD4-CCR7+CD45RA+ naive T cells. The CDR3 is CASNQQGMNTEAFF. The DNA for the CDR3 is TGTGCCAGCAACCAACAGGGGATGAACACTGAGGCTTTCTTT.